The 27 T cell receptor beta chains in this list originate from one sample, sequenced in a study of T cell responses to AZD1222 COVID-19 vaccine. Some clones are missing from TCRdb's copy, which holds only in-frame ones; the method was immunoSEQ multiplex PCR. Across over 130,000 clones, the top ten clones capture 2.2% of the sample. Sequencing was carried out using peripheral blood. The source of these receptors is an adult in good health.

V usage is TRBV19 and J usage is TRBJ1-1; D gene uncertain. CDR1 LNHDA and CDR2 SQIVND come from the germline V gene (reference sequence). Trimming removed 3 bases from V and 0 bases from J, with 8 bases in between. This CDR3 comprises 14 residues. The CDR3 DNA follows: TGTGCCAGTAGTATGTCAGGTATGAACACTGAAGCTTTCTTT. It encodes CASSMSGMNTEAFF.

The rearrangement joins TRBV28 to TRBJ1-5; 9 nucleotides align to TRBD1. The length of the CDR3 is 15 residues. Germline CDR1 reads MDHEN; CDR2 reads SYDVKM. Germline trimming cut 2 bases from V and 6 bases from J; bases unmatched to any gene: 5. CDR3 residues: CASSLGQGHVQPQHF. The CDR3 coding sequence is TGTGCCAGCAGTTTAGGACAGGGGCACGTTCAGCCCCAGCATTTT. The entire variable domain, with the rest obtained from reference TRBV28 and TRBJ1-5, is as follows: DVKVTQSSRYLVKRTGEKVFLECVQDMDHENMFWYRQDPGLGLRLIYFSYDVKMKEKGDIPEGYSVSREKKERFSLILESASTNQTSMYLCASSLGQGHVQPQHFGDGTRLSIL.

The gene calls are TRBV29-1 and TRBJ1-1; D is unresolved. The ends were cut back, 3 bases at V and 1 base at J, with 6 bases in the middle. The CDR3 runs to 12 residues. Germline V gives CDR1 SQVTM, CDR2 ANQGSEA. The CDR3 DNA reads as TGCAGCGTTGATGACTCGAACACTGAAGCTTTCTTT. Amino acid sequence: CSVDDSNTEAFF.

The chain is built from TRBV3-1 (or the pseudogene TRBV3-2) and TRBJ2-5; D perhaps matches TRBD2 (6 bases). The CDR3 has 15 residues. Germline-derived CDR1 and CDR2 are LGHDT and YNNKEL (reference sequence). The V gene lost 3 bases and the J gene lost 5 bases, with 16 bases spanning the gap. The CDR3 coding sequence is TGTGCCAGCAGCCACAATGGAGGAGGGAAGGAGACCCAGTACTTC. Translation: CASSHNGGGKETQYF.

The chain has TRBV19 and TRBJ1-5; perhaps TRBD1 as D (6 bases). Trimming left V 7 bases short and J 4 bases short, with 11 bases between. Germline V gene sequence: CDR1 LNHDA, CDR2 SQIVND (reference sequence). The CDR3 has 13 residues. The CDR3 spells CASMDRGNQPQHF. The CDR3 DNA reads TGTGCCAGTATGGATAGGGGGAATCAGCCCCAGCATTTT. Looking up the rest from reference TRBV19 and TRBJ1-5 gives the full variable domain: DGGITQSPKYLFRKEGQNVTLSCEQNLNHDAMYWYRQDPGQGLRLIYYSQIVNDFQKGDIAEGYSVSREKKESFPLTVTSAQKNPTAFYLCASMDRGNQPQHFGDGTRLSIL.

The V call is TRBV6-6, the J call TRBJ1-1, with D perhaps matching TRBD1 (5 bases). Looked up from germline, CDR1 is MNHNY and CDR2 is SVGAGI (reference sequence). The CDR3 extends over 13 amino acids. Trimming left V 6 bases short and J 1 base short, with 9 bases between. CDR3 in DNA: TGTGCCAGCAGACCTGGGGGGAACACTGAAGCTTTCTTT. It specifies CASRPGGNTEAFF.

This CDR3 is CASSIAHNTGELFF. CDR3 nucleotides: TGTGCCAGTAGTATTGCTCATAACACCGGGGAGCTGTTTTTT. The chain carries TRBV19 and TRBJ2-2; D gene unclear. This CDR3 region has 14 residues. Germline CDR1 and CDR2: LNHDA and SQIVND (reference sequence). V was clipped by 3 bases and J by 2 bases, with 7 bases between them.

V and J are TRBV5-1 and TRBJ2-3, with D possibly TRBD2 on 6 matching bases. The ends were cut back, 6 bases at V and 4 bases at J, with 15 bases in the middle. CDR1 and CDR2 from the germline V gene are SGHRS and YFSETQ. The CDR3 consists of 14 residues. As DNA, the CDR3 is TGCGCCAGCACCCTCACTAGCCCCGCAGATACGCAGTATTTT. It yields the protein CASTLTSPADTQYF.

As DNA, the CDR3 is TGTGCCAGCAGCCCCGGGACAGTGGACTATGGCTACACCTTC. Its protein product is CASSPGTVDYGYTF. The rearrangement joins TRBV7-8 to TRBJ1-2; 7 positions match TRBD1. The CDR3 loop spans 14 amino acids. J was trimmed by 3 bases and V by 5 bases; bases with no gene match: 6. The V gene's germline CDR1 is SGHVS and CDR2 FQNEAQ.

The chain employs TRBV12-3 or TRBV12-4 and TRBJ1-3; D gene uncertain. Trimming took off 2 bases at V and 4 bases at J, with 6 bases between the two ends. The CDR3 has 13 amino acids. The CDR3 loop reads CASSLISGNTIYF. CDR3 in DNA: TGTGCCAGCAGTTTAATTTCAGGAAACACCATATATTTT.

The DNA for the CDR3 is TGTGCCTGGAGTGAAAGGATCAATCAGCCCCAGCATTTT. Amino acid sequence: CAWSERINQPQHF. The chain couples TRBV30 to TRBJ1-5; D is undetermined. Deletions cut 1 base from V and 3 bases from J, with 7 bases between. CDR3 length equals 13 residues. Looked up from germline, CDR1 is GTSNPN and CDR2 is SVGIG (reference sequence).

The chain uses TRBV25-1 and TRBJ2-5, with D perhaps matching TRBD2 (7 bases). V dropped 6 bases and J dropped 5 bases, with 13 bases sitting between them. The CDR3 totals 13 residues. Germline V CDR1 and CDR2: MGHDK, SYGVNS. The DNA for the CDR3 is TGTGCCAGCAGCGAGGGGGGGTTGGAGACCCAGTACTTC. This gives the protein CASSEGGLETQYF.

This chain connects TRBV5-1 to TRBJ2-7, with a weak D call TRBD1 (6 bases). CDR3 length equals 12 residues. The germline CDR1 and CDR2 sequences are SGHRS and YFSETQ. With 7 bases removed from V and 0 bases from J, the gap between germline ends came to 8 bases. CDR3 sequence: CASRDNSYEQYF. DNA of the CDR3: TGCGCCAGCCGGGACAACTCCTACGAGCAGTACTTC.

The CDR3 DNA sequence: TGTGCTAGTGGTTTGCCCCCCGGGCTAGCGGGGGCCGAGCAGTACTTC. This translates into CASGLPPGLAGAEQYF. The chain joins TRBV12-5 to TRBJ2-7, with TRBD2 matching over 10 bases. The CDR3 extends over 16 amino acids. Germline CDR1 is LGHNT and CDR2 is FRNRAP. The V gene end was trimmed by 2 bases and the J gene end by 6 bases; junction bases not matched to a gene: 10.

The chain has TRBV4-2 and TRBJ1-4, with unresolved D. CDR3 size: 14 residues. Germline lookup yields CDR1 LGHNA and CDR2 YNFKEQ. V was clipped by 1 base and J by 8 bases, with 11 bases between them. The CDR3 sequence is CASSQAGEEEKLFF. In nucleotides, the CDR3 is TGTGCCAGCAGCCAAGCTGGGGAAGAAGAAAAACTGTTTTTT.

This chain links TRBV27 with TRBJ2-1; perhaps TRBD2 as D (6 bases). The CDR3 loop spans 13 amino acids. V gave up 5 bases and J gave up 9 bases, with 14 bases separating them. Looked up from germline, CDR1 is MNHEY and CDR2 is SMNVEV (reference sequence). CDR3 in amino acids: CASSLVGRGEQFF. In DNA form, the CDR3 reads TGTGCCAGCAGTCTGGTGGGGCGGGGTGAGCAGTTCTTC.

V and J are TRBV11-2 and TRBJ1-1, with D perhaps TRBD1 (5 bases). V shed 4 bases and J shed 1 base, with 13 bases lying between them. The germline gives CDR1 SGHAT, CDR2 FQNNGV. The CDR3 totals 15 residues. DNA for the CDR3: TGTGCCAGCAGCTGGACCTTAGGGGCGAACACTGAAGCTTTCTTT. It encodes CASSWTLGANTEAFF.

The chain is built from TRBV7-9 and TRBJ1-1; possibly TRBD1 for D (5 bases). CDR1 SEHNR and CDR2 FQNEAQ come from the germline V gene (reference sequence). V lost 4 bases to trimming and J lost 3 bases, with 9 bases between them. The CDR3 length is 13 residues. CDR3: CASSSGLYTEAFF. CDR3 nucleotides: TGTGCCAGCAGCTCGGGACTTTACACTGAAGCTTTCTTT. Based on the CDR3 plus reference TRBV7-9 and TRBJ1-1, the full variable domain is DTGVSQNPRHKITKRGQNVTFRCDPISEHNRLYWYRQTLGQGPEFLTYFQNEAQLEKSRLLSDRFSAERPKGSFSTLEIQRTEQGDSAMYLCASSSGLYTEAFFGQGTRLTVV.

The chain is built from TRBV29-1 and TRBJ2-7, with 7 bases that match TRBD1. V dropped 4 bases and J dropped 2; count of bases not matched to a gene: 5. The CDR3 contains 13 residues. The germline V gene has CDR1 SQVTM and CDR2 ANQGSEA. The CDR3 region is CSVGQGVTYEQYF. CDR3 coding DNA: TGCAGCGTTGGACAGGGCGTAACCTACGAGCAGTACTTC.

The genes are TRBV15 and TRBJ2-5, with D maybe TRBD2 (5 bases). This CDR3 region has 13 residues. The V end was cut by 6 bases, the J end by 1 base, with 9 bases between. Germline V gives CDR1 LNHNV, CDR2 YYDKDF (reference sequence). The CDR3 DNA sequence: TGTGCCACCAGGAGACGGGGCCAAGAGACCCAGTACTTC. It is translated as CATRRRGQETQYF.

This sequence joins TRBV6-5 and TRBJ1-5; 7 bases line up with TRBD1. The CDR3 is 15 residues long. V lost 7 bases, J lost 7 bases, and 13 bases stayed unmatched. CDR1 is MNHEY and CDR2 is SVGAGI in the germline V gene. The CDR3 nucleotides are TGTGCCAGCACCACGACAGGGACGAGTGAGCAGCCCCAGCATTTT. Its translation is CASTTTGTSEQPQHF.

The chain recombines TRBV2 with TRBJ2-5, with 15 nucleotides matching TRBD2. From germline, CDR1 is SNHLY and CDR2 FYNNEI. V dropped 2 bases and J dropped 5; count of bases not matched to a gene: 9. The CDR3 length is 18 residues. The CDR3 DNA follows: TGTGCCAGCAGTGAACCGGGACTAGCGGGGGGAGGGTACGAGACCCAGTACTTC. The encoded protein is CASSEPGLAGGGYETQYF. The entire variable domain, with the rest obtained from reference TRBV2 and TRBJ2-5, is as follows: EPEVTQTPSHQVTQMGQEVILRCVPISNHLYFYWYRQILGQKVEFLVSFYNNEISEKSEIFDDQFSVERPDGSNFTLKIRSTKLEDSAMYFCASSEPGLAGGGYETQYFGPGTRLLVL.

CDR3: CASSQDVQGGTGELFF. The DNA of the CDR3 is TGCGCCAGCAGCCAAGATGTCCAGGGTGGGACCGGGGAGCTGTTTTTT. V gene TRBV4-3 combines with J gene TRBJ2-2; tentatively, D is TRBD1 (5 bases). The V end was cut by 0 bases, the J end by 5 bases, with 13 bases between. This CDR3 comprises 16 residues. The germline CDR1 and CDR2 sequences are LGHNA and YSLEER.

The chain recombines TRBV27 with TRBJ1-1; tentatively, D is TRBD1 (5 bases). V was pared by 5 bases and J by 8 bases, with 18 bases between. This CDR3 has 14 residues. Germline V gene sequence: CDR1 MNHEY, CDR2 SMNVEV (reference sequence). The CDR3, as DNA: TGTGCCAGCAGTGGCGCCGGGGTAGGGGTCGAAGCTTTCTTT. It is translated as CASSGAGVGVEAFF.

The V call is TRBV9, the J call TRBJ1-2; D unclear. The CDR3 has 14 amino acids. V was shortened by 0 bases and J by 4 bases, with 10 bases between the two germline ends. Per the germline V gene, CDR1 is SGDLS and CDR2 is YYNGEE. The chain's CDR3 is CASSVDQSGYGYTF. CDR3 DNA: TGTGCCAGCAGCGTAGACCAATCGGGCTATGGCTACACCTTC.

V and J are TRBV10-3 and TRBJ2-1; possibly TRBD2 for D (6 bases). Deletions cut 2 bases from V and 7 bases from J, with 9 bases between. Germline lookup yields CDR1 ENHRY and CDR2 SYGVKD. CDR3 length: 13 amino acids. In nucleotides, the CDR3 is TGTGCCATCAGTGAGCCTGGGGGGAATGAGCAGTTCTTC. Its protein product is CAISEPGGNEQFF.

This sequence joins TRBV27 and TRBJ1-2, with D possibly being TRBD1 (6 bases). V lost 3 bases, J lost 5 bases, and 10 bases lay in between. This CDR3 is 13 amino acids long. Germline V gene sequence: CDR1 MNHEY, CDR2 SMNVEV (reference sequence). The CDR3 region is CASSFSQGYGYTF. DNA for the CDR3: TGTGCCAGCAGTTTTTCTCAGGGGTATGGCTACACCTTC.